This is a list of T cell receptor beta chains from one sample in a study of cytomegalovirus exposure and HLA in healthy donors. Assay used: immunoSEQ multiplex PCR; TCRdb lists only in-frame clones, some missing. The sample has roughly 250,000 clones; 75% to 90% are singletons. Sequences were obtained from PBMCs. The receptors derive from a woman under 40 in good health and CMV-seropositive. The CDR3 runs from the conserved cysteine through the conserved F or W. A D gene is named only where the DNA matches it firmly. Clone size, where shown, is once, few, many, or a class for clones that have expanded.

d_call clone_size j_call v_call cdr3_aa cdr3_nt
NA once TRBJ2-5 TRBV5-4 CASSYPREETQYF TGTGCCAGCAGCTATCCTCGGGAAGAGACCCAGTACTTC
TRBD1 NA TRBJ2-3 TRBV29-1 CSVDGQGVADTQYF TGCAGCGTTGATGGGCAGGGGGTCGCAGATACGCAGTATTTT
TRBD1 NA TRBJ1-2 TRBV9 CASSLTQGGRGNGYTF TGTGCCAGCAGCTTAACGCAGGGGGGAAGGGGAAATGGCTACACCTTC
NA NA TRBJ2-1 TRBV27 CASRQDGINSYNEQFF TGTGCCAGCAGGCAGGACGGGATAAACTCCTACAATGAGCAGTTCTTC
TRBD1 NA TRBJ2-5 TRBV7-8 CASSFLTGETFQETQYF TGTGCCAGCAGCTTCTTGACAGGGGAGACCTTCCAAGAGACCCAGTACTTC
TRBD1 NA TRBJ1-2 TRBV6-5 CASGTRGRNYGYTF TGTGCCAGCGGAACCAGGGGGCGGAACTATGGCTACACCTTC
NA NA TRBJ2-2 TRBV28 CASSFPGSGELFF TGTGCCAGCAGTTTTCCGGGTTCCGGGGAGCTGTTTTTT
NA NA TRBJ2-1 TRBV7-9 CASSGIWRKQGRDEQFF TGTGCCAGCAGTGGGATTTGGCGAAAACAGGGTAGGGATGAGCAGTTCTTC
NA NA TRBJ2-1 TRBV13 CASSLGLVLDEQFF TGTGCCAGCAGCTTAGGACTAGTATTGGATGAGCAGTTCTTC
TRBD1 few TRBJ2-7 TRBV28 CASRAGGIYEQYF TGTGCCAGCAGGGCAGGGGGCATCTACGAGCAGTACTTC
NA NA TRBJ1-5 TRBV27 CATCPGKGLAQPQHF TGTGCCACCTGCCCAGGAAAAGGATTGGCTCAGCCCCAGCATTTT
TRBD2 once TRBJ2-3 TRBV6-1 CASSDRTSGLYTDTQYF TGTGCCAGCAGTGATCGAACTAGCGGACTGTACACAGATACGCAGTATTTT
TRBD2 NA TRBJ2-7 TRBV5-1 CASRKGLAGNSEQYF TGCGCCAGCAGAAAGGGACTAGCGGGAAACAGCGAGCAGTACTTC
NA NA TRBJ1-1 TRBV7-9 CASSAGNTEAFF TGTGCCAGCAGCGCCGGTAACACTGAAGCTTTCTTT
TRBD1 NA TRBJ1-1 TRBV2 CASSSRTGGNTEAFF TGTGCCAGCAGTTCCAGGACAGGGGGCAACACTGAAGCTTTCTTT
TRBD2 NA TRBJ2-7 TRBV10-2 CASSSSGRAYEQYF TGCGCCAGCAGTTCAAGCGGGAGAGCCTACGAGCAGTACTTC
NA few TRBJ2-7 TRBV9 CASSTGQSYEQYF TGTGCCAGCAGCACCGGACAGTCCTACGAGCAGTACTTC
NA NA TRBJ2-1 TRBV18 CASSLGVVREQFF TGTGCCAGCTCCCTCGGGGTGGTCCGTGAGCAGTTCTTC
NA NA TRBJ1-1 TRBV15 CATSSGEIFFGTEAFF TGTGCCACCAGCTCTGGGGAGATTTTTTTCGGCACTGAAGCTTTCTTT
TRBD2 many TRBJ2-1 TRBV29-1 CSVTSGHNEQFF TGCAGCGTGACTAGCGGTCACAATGAGCAGTTCTTC
NA NA TRBJ2-1 TRBV5-1 CASSFTTGAGNEQFF TGCGCCAGCAGCTTTACAACAGGGGCGGGAAATGAGCAGTTCTTC
TRBD1 NA TRBJ2-1 TRBV5-6 CASREQGGVNEQFF TGTGCCAGCCGGGAACAGGGGGGAGTAAATGAGCAGTTCTTC
TRBD1 NA TRBJ2-7 TRBV6-1 CASIDGTAYEQYF TGTGCCAGCATTGACGGGACAGCGTACGAGCAGTACTTC
TRBD2 NA TRBJ2-7 TRBV27 CASNKQPGLAGGYEQYF TGTGCCAGCAACAAACAACCGGGACTAGCGGGAGGATACGAGCAGTACTTC
NA NA TRBJ2-1 TRBV4-1 CASSLLSSTDSYNEQFF TGCGCCAGCAGCCTATTATCTAGCACCGACTCCTACAATGAGCAGTTCTTC
NA NA TRBJ2-7 TRBV10-3 CAISVSSYEQYF TGTGCCATCAGTGTCAGTTCCTACGAGCAGTACTTC
TRBD1 NA TRBJ2-7 TRBV15 CATSRSRDRGYEQYF TGTGCCACCAGCAGATCTCGGGACAGAGGCTACGAGCAGTACTTC
NA NA TRBJ1-2 TRBV6-1 CASSESRNYGYTF TGTGCCAGCAGTGAATCGAGGAACTATGGCTACACCTTC
TRBD2 NA TRBJ2-1 TRBV27 CASSSGGGSYNEQFF TGTGCCAGCAGTTCCGGGGGGGGGTCCTACAATGAGCAGTTCTTC
TRBD2 NA TRBJ2-5 TRBV29-1 CSLRTSLETQYF TGCAGCTTACGGACTAGTCTTGAGACCCAGTACTTC
NA NA TRBJ2-3 TRBV7-2 CASSLGADTDTQYF TGTGCCAGCAGCTTAGGGGCAGACACAGATACGCAGTATTTT
TRBD1 once TRBJ2-2 TRBV5-1 CASSRGQVDTGELFF TGCGCCAGCAGCCGCGGACAGGTTGACACCGGGGAGCTGTTTTTT
NA NA TRBJ1-5 TRBV19 CASSRQIDQPQHF TGTGCCAGTAGTAGACAGATTGATCAGCCCCAGCATTTT
TRBD1 NA TRBJ1-3 TRBV9 CASSVGTGGAGNTIYF TGTGCCAGCAGCGTAGGGACAGGTGGAGCTGGAAACACCATATATTTT
TRBD2 NA TRBJ2-7 TRBV27 CASSRTSGRYEQYF TGTGCCAGCAGTCGGACTAGCGGGAGGTACGAGCAGTACTTC
TRBD1 NA TRBJ2-2 TRBV4-2 CASSQVGQGAHTGELFF TGTGCCAGCAGCCAAGTAGGACAGGGGGCACACACCGGGGAGCTGTTTTTT
TRBD1 NA TRBJ1-1 TRBV11-2 CASSLGDRGGTEAFF TGTGCCAGCAGCTTAGGAGACAGGGGGGGCACTGAAGCTTTCTTT
TRBD2 NA TRBJ2-2 TRBV6-1 CASSAVQRGTGELFF TGTGCCAGCAGTGCGGTCCAGCGGGGAACCGGGGAGCTGTTTTTT
TRBD1 NA TRBJ2-4 TRBV7-8 CASSPSTGLDLGKNIQYF TGTGCCAGCAGCCCATCGACAGGGCTCGACTTAGGCAAAAACATTCAGTACTTC
TRBD2 once TRBJ2-2 TRBV19 CASSIPSGTANTGELFF TGTGCCAGTAGTATCCCCAGCGGGACGGCGAACACCGGGGAGCTGTTTTTT
NA NA TRBJ2-7 TRBV7-6 CASSSTDSETYEQYF TGTGCCAGCAGCTCAACGGACAGCGAGACCTACGAGCAGTACTTC
TRBD2 NA TRBJ2-2 TRBV2 CASSAAGVGELFF TGTGCCAGCAGTGCGGCGGGGGTCGGGGAGCTGTTTTTT
TRBD1 NA TRBJ2-3 TRBV19 CASSNLLDRVPTDTQYF TGTGCCAGTAGTAACCTCCTTGACAGGGTTCCCACAGATACGCAGTATTTT
NA NA TRBJ2-5 TRBV15 CATSRAIQETQYF TGTGCCACCAGCAGAGCCATCCAAGAGACCCAGTACTTC
NA NA TRBJ2-7 TRBV29-1 CSAGESYEQYF TGCAGCGCCGGGGAGTCCTACGAGCAGTACTTC
NA few TRBJ1-4 TRBV21-1 CASIPDRATNEKLFF TGTGCCAGCATTCCGGACAGGGCAACTAATGAAAAACTGTTTTTT
TRBD1 NA TRBJ1-2 TRBV27 CASSLSGAGGLAYYGYTF TGTGCCAGCAGTTTATCGGGGGCAGGGGGTCTGGCGTACTATGGCTACACCTTC
TRBD2 NA TRBJ2-7 TRBV7-2 CASSLTSEVSYEQYF TGTGCCAGCAGCTTAACTAGCGAAGTTTCCTACGAGCAGTACTTC
NA NA TRBJ2-5 TRBV30 CAWSSYTYRETQYF TGTGCCTGGAGTTCTTACACTTACAGGGAGACCCAGTACTTC
NA NA TRBJ1-2 TRBV19 CASGKGLTHIGDGYTF TGTGCCAGTGGAAAAGGACTCACCCATATAGGCGATGGCTACACCTTC